This T cell receptor (beta chain) derives from a study of cytomegalovirus exposure and HLA in healthy donors. The study's findings and limits: A few V segments could not be told apart, such as TRBV6-2 and TRBV6-3, and were left out. The authors reported that TCR beta sequences could predict HLA-A and HLA-B alleles. These predictions were accurate for most subjects in the first cohort. Later genetic work tied a missense DCLRE1C variant to beta-chain V and J trimming. Researchers counted around 150 TCR beta chains as cytomegalovirus-associated.

It was with 60 Vbeta and 13 Jbeta primers that the PCR ran. The repertoire was sequenced with immunoSEQ multiplex PCR; TCRdb's copy has only in-frame clones and lacks some. Of 110,000 or so clones listed, about 77% are singletons. Unmatched junction bases numbered 10, after V lost 3 bases and J lost 11 bases. Per the germline V gene, CDR1 is SGHRS and CDR2 is YFSETQ. The CDR3 has 13 residues. Concerning this clone: The antigen is not known.

J is TRBJ1-1 and V is TRBV5-1; 7 bases are a match to TRBD1. The TCR originated in a woman younger than 45 in good health and CMV-seropositive. Sequenced material: PBMCs. The CDR3 loop is CASSSTGVLAAFF. The CDR3 DNA reads TGCGCCAGCAGCTCAACAGGGGTGTTGGCGGCTTTCTTT.